Shown below are 23 T cell receptor beta chains from a single sample sequenced in a study of blood T cell repertoires in COVID-19. The assay was immunoSEQ multiplex PCR, and TCRdb's table has in-frame clones only and misses some. The sample comprises 240,000 or so clones, roughly 89% of which are singletons, and roughly 8.6% rests with the top ten. Material for sequencing was PBMCs or T cells enriched from blood (not recorded which). Receptors were obtained from a man aged 35-49 years who had recovered from COVID-19.

CDR3 amino acids: CASSQSSLSTEAFF. CDR3 DNA sequence: TGTGCCAGCAGCCAATCGTCACTGAGCACTGAAGCTTTCTTT. This chain connects TRBV4-2 to TRBJ1-1; D remains ambiguous. Trimming shortened V by 2 bases and J by 4 bases, and 11 bases separated the two germline ends. Germline-derived CDR1 and CDR2 are LGHNA and YNFKEQ. This CDR3 region has 14 residues.

The V and J genes are TRBV7-3 and TRBJ2-2; a possible D gene is TRBD1 (6 bases). V was trimmed by 2 bases and J by 1 base, leaving 11 bases between them. Germline-derived CDR1 and CDR2 are SGHTA and FQGTGA. The CDR3 totals 16 residues. CDR3 nucleotides: TGTGCCAGCAGCTTATGGCAGGGGCAGAACACCGGGGAGCTGTTTTTT. It translates to CASSLWQGQNTGELFF.

The rearrangement links TRBV11-3 to TRBJ1-1, with unresolved D. This CDR3 is built from 15 residues. V was shortened by 0 bases and J by 0 bases, with 8 bases between the two germline ends. Germline CDR1 is SGHNT and CDR2 is YENEEA. The CDR3 is CASSLDWHVNTEAFF. CDR3 DNA sequence: TGTGCCAGCAGCTTAGATTGGCATGTGAACACTGAAGCTTTCTTT.

CDR3 DNA: TGCGCCAGCAGTAATTTCGGGACAGGGATAGATACGCAGTATTTT. It codes for CASSNFGTGIDTQYF. This chain joins TRBV5-1 and TRBJ2-3; 9 bases agree with TRBD1. The CDR3 loop spans 15 amino acids. Trimming cost V 5 bases and J 5 bases; bases outside gene matches: 9. CDR1 is SGHRS and CDR2 is YFSETQ in the germline V gene.

This rearrangement joins TRBV5-4 to TRBJ1-3, with no clear D. The CDR3 extends over 16 amino acids. The germline V gene has CDR1 SGHNT and CDR2 YYREEE (reference sequence). V was cut by 0 bases and J by 1 base, with 11 bases left in between. CDR3 sequence reads: CASSLGSRRSGNTIYF. In nucleotides, the CDR3 is TGTGCCAGCAGCTTGGGTTCTAGAAGGTCTGGAAACACCATATATTTT.

The chain is built from TRBV7-9 and TRBJ1-6; TRBD1 agrees at 10 bases. V trimming: 5 bases; J trimming: 6 bases; junction bases outside the gene matches: 13. This CDR3 comprises 18 residues. Germline V lookup: CDR1 SEHNR, CDR2 FQNEAQ (reference sequence). CDR3 sequence: CASSPHPNRDRGNSPLHF. The CDR3 DNA reads TGTGCCAGCAGCCCCCACCCCAACCGGGACAGGGGTAATTCACCCCTCCACTTT.

The table lists this clone with a few counts. The rearrangement joins TRBV27 to TRBJ1-2, with TRBD1 identical over 7 bases. V was clipped by 6 bases and J by 7 bases; unmatched bases: 11. The CDR3 extends over 14 amino acids. Germline CDR1 MNHEY, CDR2 SMNVEV (reference sequence). This CDR3 reads CASSQLQGMGGYTF. The CDR3 DNA follows: TGTGCCAGCAGCCAACTACAGGGGATGGGTGGCTACACCTTC.

The rearrangement joins TRBV27 to TRBJ2-5; 8 nucleotides match TRBD2. This CDR3 region has 16 residues. CDR1 and CDR2 (germline): MNHEY, SMNVEV (reference sequence). Trimming took 3 bases from V and 3 from J; bases not matched to a gene: 9. The CDR3 nucleotides read TGTGCCAGCAGTTTCTTGTCGGGAGGGGGGAAAGAGACCCAGTACTTC. It translates to CASSFLSGGGKETQYF.

The chain links TRBV11-3 to TRBJ2-7, with D maybe TRBD1 (5 bases). The germline gives CDR1 SGHNT, CDR2 YENEEA. V was cut by 4 bases and J by 7 bases, with 14 bases left in between. The CDR3 is 13 amino acids. This chain's CDR3 is CASSWAPPGEQYF. CDR3 DNA: TGTGCCAGCAGCTGGGCCCCGCCAGGGGAGCAGTACTTC.

The genes are TRBV9 and TRBJ2-3, with 11 bases identical to TRBD2. This CDR3 is 17 amino acids long. Germline V gives CDR1 SGDLS, CDR2 YYNGEE. The junction had 5 bases not matched to a gene; V was cut back by 0 bases and J by 2 bases. The CDR3 reads CASSVGLAGGITDTQYF. The CDR3 DNA reads TGTGCCAGCAGCGTAGGTTTAGCGGGAGGGATCACAGATACGCAGTATTTT.

CDR3 nucleotide sequence: TGTGCCAGCAGCTTACGGGCAGGGTGGAACGAAAAACTGTTTTTT. It specifies CASSLRAGWNEKLFF. The chain recombines TRBV7-2 with TRBJ1-4; perhaps TRBD1 as D (5 bases). Germline CDR1 is SGHTA and CDR2 is FQGNSA. The CDR3 totals 15 residues. V shed 2 bases and J shed 8 bases, with 15 bases lying between them.

The V gene is TRBV7-3, the J gene TRBJ1-5; a possible D gene is TRBD1 (5 bases). Trimming took 3 bases from V and 1 from J, leaving 13 bases between them. Germline V gives CDR1 SGHTA, CDR2 FQGTGA. The CDR3 length is 16 residues. CDR3 protein: CASSFMTPGSNQPQHF. CDR3 nucleotide sequence: TGTGCCAGCAGCTTTATGACCCCAGGGAGCAATCAGCCCCAGCATTTT.

The genes are TRBV18 and TRBJ1-2, with 7 bases that match TRBD1. The CDR3 is 15 residues long. Germline V gives CDR1 KGHSH, CDR2 LQKENI. V was clipped by 3 bases and J by 7 bases; unmatched bases: 11. CDR3 nucleotides: TGTGCCAGCTCACCTCAGAAGGGGGCTCGATCTGGCTACACCTTC. Amino acids: CASSPQKGARSGYTF.

This chain joins TRBV29-1 and TRBJ2-1; TRBD2 might be the D (5 bases). Trimming removed 8 bases from V and 4 bases from J, with 9 bases in between. Germline CDR1 and CDR2: SQVTM and ANQGSEA. The CDR3 is made up of 11 amino acids. The DNA for the CDR3 is TGCAGCCCCGGGATGTACAATGAGCAGTTCTTC. This gives the protein CSPGMYNEQFF.

The V and J genes are TRBV18 and TRBJ2-7, with 9 nucleotides matching TRBD1. Trimming at V came to 3 bases and at J to 3 bases, leaving 6 bases not matched to a gene. The length of the CDR3 is 15 residues. CDR1 and CDR2 from the germline V gene are KGHSH and LQKENI. Here the CDR3 reads CASSPSDRGVYEQYF. CDR3 sequence (DNA): TGTGCCAGCTCACCTTCGGACAGGGGAGTCTACGAGCAGTACTTC. Combining the CDR3 with reference TRBV18 and TRBJ2-7 gives the whole variable domain NAGVMQNPRHLVRRRGQEARLRCSPMKGHSHVYWYRQLPEEGLKFMVYLQKENIIDESGMPKERFSAEFPKEGPSILRIQQVVRGDSAAYFCASSPSDRGVYEQYFGPGTRLTVT.

The genes are TRBV19 and TRBJ2-7; D is perhaps TRBD1 (6 bases). V shed 1 base and J shed 1 base, with 17 bases lying between them. CDR1 is LNHDA and CDR2 is SQIVND in the germline V gene (reference sequence). The CDR3 is 17 amino acids. CDR3 coding DNA: TGTGCCAGTAGTATAGGGCCCCCCGGGACATATTCCTACGAGCAGTACTTC. This sequence encodes CASSIGPPGTYSYEQYF.

The chain has TRBV6-5 and TRBJ1-5, with TRBD1 identical over 8 bases. Germline V gene lookup returns CDR1 MNHEY and CDR2 SVGAGI. This CDR3 is built from 14 residues. Trimming at V came to 6 bases and at J to 6 bases, leaving 7 bases not matched to a gene. CDR3 region: CASRPRTGSQPQHF. The CDR3 region has the DNA TGTGCCAGCAGACCTCGGACAGGGAGTCAGCCCCAGCATTTT.

The rearrangement uses TRBV3-1 (or the pseudogene TRBV3-2) and TRBJ2-7; possibly TRBD2 for D (7 bases). Germline V gene lookup returns CDR1 LGHDT and CDR2 YNNKEL (reference sequence). The CDR3 is 15 amino acids. Trimming removed 0 bases from V and 4 bases from J, with 13 bases in between. The CDR3 DNA sequence: TGTGCCAGCAGCCAAGACCCGGGGGGCCAATACGAGCAGTACTTC. This sequence encodes CASSQDPGGQYEQYF.

The chain couples TRBV7-3 to TRBJ2-7, with TRBD1 identical over 10 bases. The CDR3 covers 17 residues. With V trimmed by 4 bases and J by 7 bases, 16 bases remained unmatched. Germline-derived CDR1 and CDR2 are SGHTA and FQGTGA. CDR3 protein: CASSSQPPGTGDGEQYF. The CDR3 nucleotides are TGTGCCAGCAGCTCCCAACCCCCCGGGACAGGGGATGGGGAGCAGTACTTC.

This clone was detected only once. The rearrangement uses TRBV7-3 and TRBJ1-3; TRBD1 might be the D (5 bases). The V and J ends lost 5 bases and 0 bases respectively, with 11 bases between them. The CDR3 runs to 15 residues. Germline loops: CDR1 SGHTA, CDR2 FQGTGA. CDR3 sequence (DNA): TGTGCCAGCAGCCTGGGGCCCATCTCTGGAAACACCATATATTTT. It codes for CASSLGPISGNTIYF.

The chain is built from TRBV3-1 (or the pseudogene TRBV3-2) and TRBJ1-2; no clear D gene. Germline CDR1 LGHDT, CDR2 YNNKEL (reference sequence). The CDR3 spans 14 residues. Trimming took off 3 bases at V and 3 bases at J, with 11 bases between the two ends. The CDR3 region is CASSQERAYYGYTF. The DNA of the CDR3 is TGTGCCAGCAGCCAGGAGAGGGCATACTATGGCTACACCTTC.

In this sample, this clone turned up a few times. The chain uses TRBV7-9 and TRBJ2-3; no clear D. The germline V gene has CDR1 SEHNR and CDR2 FQNEAQ (reference sequence). The ends were cut back, 2 bases at V and 4 bases at J, with 4 bases in the middle. The CDR3 runs 12 residues. In DNA form, the CDR3 reads TGTGCCAGCAGCTTACCCGCAGATACGCAGTATTTT. Its protein is CASSLPADTQYF.

The V gene is TRBV7-8, the J gene TRBJ2-6; D not resolved. Germline V gene data show CDR1 as SGHVS and CDR2 as FQNEAQ. The CDR3 is 21 residues long. V dropped 5 bases and J dropped 2 bases, with 28 bases sitting between them. CDR3 amino acids: CASSREVTRFLHWPGANVLTF. As DNA, the CDR3 is TGTGCCAGCAGCCGAGAGGTGACACGTTTTCTCCATTGGCCTGGGGCCAACGTCCTGACTTTC.